The 25 T cell receptor beta chains reported below all come from one sample, sequenced in a study of cytomegalovirus exposure and HLA in healthy donors. Vbeta (60) and Jbeta (13) primers were used in the PCR. Data came from immunoSEQ multiplex PCR; TCRdb stores just in-frame clones and leaves some out. There are 140,000 to 150,000 clones in the sample; around a tenth occur only once, and around 1.9% lies in the top ten. Sequencing input: PBMCs. The receptors were gathered from a male donor in good health and CMV-seronegative.

This clone has a handful of counts. This chain uses TRBV10-3 with TRBJ1-3; 8 bases agree with TRBD1. V shed 4 bases, J shed 2 bases, and the junction held 7 bases outside the gene matches. This CDR3 spans 16 amino acids. CDR1 and CDR2 from the germline V gene are ENHRY and SYGVKD. CDR3 amino acids: CAISGGRGRPGNTIYF. The CDR3 nucleotides are TGTGCCATCAGTGGAGGCAGGGGGCGTCCTGGAAACACCATATATTTT.

This clone was recorded a few times. The chain uses TRBV7-8 and TRBJ1-5; TRBD1 matches 7 bases. Germline V gene lookup returns CDR1 SGHVS and CDR2 FQNEAQ. Losses at the gene ends were 1 base for V and 0 bases for J; bases not matched to a gene: 15. The CDR3 spans 20 residues. CDR3 residues: CASSLEPPDRYRSSNQPQHF. The CDR3 region has the DNA TGTGCCAGCAGCTTAGAGCCCCCGGACAGGTATAGAAGTAGCAATCAGCCCCAGCATTTT. The variable domain in full, with the rest retrieved from reference TRBV7-8 and TRBJ1-5, is GAGVSQSPRYKVAKRGQDVALRCDPISGHVSLFWYQQALGQGPEFLTYFQNEAQLDKSGLPSDRFFAERPEGSVSTLKIQRTQQEDSAVYLCASSLEPPDRYRSSNQPQHFGDGTRLSIL.

This clone showed up just a few times. The chain couples TRBV5-1 to TRBJ1-4; 10 bases align to TRBD1. The V segment lost 0 bases and the J segment 4 bases; nucleotides outside the gene matches: 6. The V gene's germline CDR1 is SGHRS and CDR2 YFSETQ. The CDR3 loop spans 17 amino acids. The CDR3 here is CASSLAGTGDLNEKLFF. DNA for the CDR3: TGCGCCAGCAGCTTGGCGGGGACAGGGGACCTTAATGAAAAACTGTTTTTT. The whole variable domain, remainder taken from reference TRBV5-1 and TRBJ1-4, is KAGVTQTPRYLIKTRGQQVTLSCSPISGHRSVSWYQQTPGQGLQFLFEYFSETQRNKGNFPGRFSGRQFSNSRSEMNVSTLELGDSALYLCASSLAGTGDLNEKLFFGSGTQLSVL.

This chain joins TRBV5-6 and TRBJ1-5; the D gene is possibly TRBD1 (5 bases). The CDR3 length is 16 residues. CDR1 SGHDT and CDR2 YYEEEE come from the germline V gene. V lost 1 base, J lost 6 bases, and 17 bases lay in between. CDR3 residues: CASSLFVLGGGQPQHF. CDR3 DNA: TGTGCCAGCAGCTTGTTCGTTTTGGGGGGAGGTCAGCCCCAGCATTTT.

V and J are TRBV9 and TRBJ1-1; D not certain. Germline values: CDR1 SGDLS, CDR2 YYNGEE. The CDR3 length is 13 residues. The V end lost 0 bases, the J end lost 6 bases, and 9 bases lay between the germline ends. CDR3 region: CASSVEIGSEAFF. CDR3 DNA sequence: TGTGCCAGCAGCGTAGAAATCGGGTCTGAAGCTTTCTTT.

This clone appeared a few times. The V and J genes are TRBV19 and TRBJ2-3, with D tentatively TRBD2 (5 bases). The CDR3 contains 19 residues. Trimming removed 0 bases at V and 1 base at J, with 20 bases between. The germline V gene encodes CDR1 LNHDA and CDR2 SQIVND (reference sequence). This CDR3 is CASSIDPPYRGFGTDTQYF. Written as DNA, the CDR3 is TGTGCCAGTAGTATAGATCCCCCCTATCGAGGGTTTGGCACAGATACGCAGTATTTT. Looking up the rest from reference TRBV19 and TRBJ2-3 gives the full variable domain: DGGITQSPKYLFRKEGQNVTLSCEQNLNHDAMYWYRQDPGQGLRLIYYSQIVNDFQKGDIAEGYSVSREKKESFPLTVTSAQKNPTAFYLCASSIDPPYRGFGTDTQYFGPGTRLTVL.

A few counts support this clone. V and J are TRBV27 and TRBJ1-3; TRBD1 matches at 7 bases. The trim removed 5 bases at V and 4 bases at J, leaving 8 bases unmatched. The CDR3 covers 15 residues. From germline, CDR1 is MNHEY and CDR2 SMNVEV (reference sequence). As DNA, the CDR3 is TGTGCCAGCAGTCAGGACAGGCTAGGGGGAAACACCATATATTTT. Protein product: CASSQDRLGGNTIYF.

The chain employs TRBV28 and TRBJ2-2; no clear D. Trimming removed 0 bases from V and 0 bases from J, with 5 bases in between. CDR3 length: 15 amino acids. Germline CDR1 is MDHEN and CDR2 is SYDVKM. The CDR3 is CASSLWQANTGELFF. DNA for the CDR3: TGTGCCAGCAGTTTATGGCAGGCGAACACCGGGGAGCTGTTTTTT. Full variable domain (remainder filled in from reference TRBV28 and TRBJ2-2): DVKVTQSSRYLVKRTGEKVFLECVQDMDHENMFWYRQDPGLGLRLIYFSYDVKMKEKGDIPEGYSVSREKKERFSLILESASTNQTSMYLCASSLWQANTGELFFGEGSRLTVL.

The chain recombines TRBV2 with TRBJ2-7; TRBD1 is a possible D gene (5 bases). Germline assignment: CDR1 SNHLY and CDR2 FYNNEI. This CDR3 has 13 amino acids. V was clipped by 6 bases and J by 4 bases, with 13 bases between them. The CDR3 protein is CASSDRQLYEQYF. CDR3 nucleotides: TGTGCCAGCAGCGATAGACAGTTGTACGAGCAGTACTTC.

The chain has TRBV6-5 and TRBJ2-5; weak D call: TRBD2 (6 bases). V was shortened by 1 base and J by 5 bases, with 14 bases between the two germline ends. The CDR3 totals 15 residues. From germline, CDR1 is MNHEY and CDR2 SVGAGI. The CDR3 is CASSYYAGWGETQYF. CDR3 DNA sequence: TGTGCCAGCAGTTACTATGCGGGGTGGGGGGAGACCCAGTACTTC.

This clone was observed a few times. The V call is TRBV2, the J call TRBJ1-2; 11 bases match TRBD1. J was trimmed by 3 bases and V by 7 bases; bases with no gene match: 4. CDR3 length: 14 amino acids. Looked up from germline, CDR1 is SNHLY and CDR2 is FYNNEI. CDR3 coding DNA: TGTGCCAGCACCGGGACAGGGGGGGACTATGGCTACACCTTC. Protein product: CASTGTGGDYGYTF.

This chain connects TRBV4-3 to TRBJ1-2; D gene unclear. The germline V gene encodes CDR1 LGHNA and CDR2 YSLEER. Trimming removed 0 bases at V and 3 bases at J, with 11 bases between. The CDR3 extends over 15 amino acids. The CDR3 region is CASSQDGDGDYGYTF. In nucleotides, the CDR3 is TGCGCCAGCAGCCAAGATGGAGACGGAGACTATGGCTACACCTTC.

The rearrangement links TRBV5-4 to TRBJ1-1; a weak D match, TRBD1 (6 bases). V was pared by 4 bases and J by 3 bases, with 10 bases between. Germline-derived CDR1 and CDR2 are SGHNT and YYREEE (reference sequence). The CDR3 totals 13 residues. The CDR3 region has the DNA TGTGCCAGCAGCAGAGGGGGGGACACTGAAGCTTTCTTT. Translation gives CASSRGGDTEAFF.

Details on this clone: The junction departs from the called germline gene at one end, perhaps through a read error. The chain employs TRBV7-9 and TRBJ1-2, with 9 bases matching TRBD1. Looked up from germline, CDR1 is SEHNR and CDR2 is FQNEAQ (reference sequence). CDR3 length equals 16 residues. As DNA, the CDR3 is TGTGCCAGCGGCTTATCGGGACAGGGCGCTAACTATGGCTACACCTTC. This translates into CASGLSGQGANYGYTF.

The genes are TRBV6-5 and TRBJ2-2, with D tentatively TRBD2 (5 bases). The length of the CDR3 is 14 residues. V was pared by 6 bases and J by 8 bases, with 16 bases between. The germline CDR1 and CDR2 sequences are MNHEY and SVGAGI. CDR3: CASRQRDSRGELFF. CDR3 DNA sequence: TGTGCCAGCAGGCAACGGGATTCTAGGGGGGAGCTGTTTTTT.

In DNA form, the CDR3 reads TGTGCCAGCAGTGAGACAAGCGGGGGCTCCTACAATGAGCAGTTCTTC. Its protein is CASSETSGGSYNEQFF. The chain couples TRBV2 to TRBJ2-1; 8 bases map to TRBD2. The CDR3 is 16 amino acids. Trimming cost V 3 bases and J 0 bases; bases outside gene matches: 4. Looked up from germline, CDR1 is SNHLY and CDR2 is FYNNEI.

This clone was seen only a few times. V is TRBV14 and J is TRBJ1-4; D is perhaps TRBD1 (5 bases). Trimming cost V 1 base and J 0 bases, with 9 bases left between them. This CDR3 is 16 amino acids long. CDR1 is SGHDN, CDR2 FVKESK, per germline. This CDR3 reads CASSQVWGATNEKLFF. Here the CDR3 DNA reads TGTGCCAGCAGCCAAGTATGGGGGGCAACTAATGAAAAACTGTTTTTT.

The rearrangement uses TRBV27 and TRBJ2-5; no clear D gene. Germline loops: CDR1 MNHEY, CDR2 SMNVEV (reference sequence). Trimming took off 4 bases at V and 3 bases at J, with 15 bases between the two ends. The CDR3 sequence is 15 residues long. The CDR3 bases are TGTGCCAGCAGTTATAGAGCCCCCACGAAAGAGACCCAGTACTTC. It is translated as CASSYRAPTKETQYF.

This clone was observed a few times. This sequence joins TRBV27 and TRBJ2-3, with no clear D. Trimming cost V 6 bases and J 5 bases, with 9 bases left between them. This CDR3 comprises 12 residues. The germline V gene has CDR1 MNHEY and CDR2 SMNVEV (reference sequence). CDR3 DNA sequence: TGTGCCAGCAGCTCTAGAGGAGATACGCAGTATTTT. Its protein is CASSSRGDTQYF.

CDR3 residues: CASSLAETEETQYF. DNA for the CDR3: TGTGCCAGCAGCTTAGCGGAGACAGAAGAGACCCAGTACTTC. V and J are TRBV7-8 and TRBJ2-5, with D possibly matching TRBD1 (5 bases). V was clipped by 0 bases and J by 3 bases, with 8 bases between them. The CDR3 is 14 amino acids. Germline assignment: CDR1 SGHVS and CDR2 FQNEAQ.

This clone was observed a handful of times. This sequence joins TRBV4-3 and TRBJ2-7; 8 bases map to TRBD2. The CDR3 has 15 amino acids. V lost 2 bases, J lost 2 bases, and 5 bases stayed unmatched. Germline V gene lookup returns CDR1 LGHNA and CDR2 YSLEER. The CDR3 bases are TGCGCCAGCAGCCAAACTTCTAGCGGGCCCTACGAGCAGTACTTC. Its protein is CASSQTSSGPYEQYF.

The chain uses TRBV4-1 and TRBJ2-5; a weak D match, TRBD1 (5 bases). The CDR3 extends over 13 amino acids. Trimming left V 5 bases short and J 3 bases short, with 10 bases between. Germline-derived CDR1 and CDR2 are MGHRA and YSYEKL. The CDR3 DNA reads TGCGCCAGCAGCGCCGACAGAGAAGAGACCCAGTACTTC. Translated, it gives CASSADREETQYF.

The V and J genes are TRBV27 and TRBJ1-4, with a weak D call TRBD1 (5 bases). V was cut by 7 bases and J by 13 bases, with 22 bases left in between. CDR1 and CDR2 (germline): MNHEY, SMNVEV (reference sequence). The CDR3 totals 14 residues. The CDR3 DNA reads TGTGCCAGCACCAGTTTAGTAGGGGAAGATAGACTGTTTTTT. It translates to CASTSLVGEDRLFF.

This clone was detected only a few times. The V and J genes are TRBV27 and TRBJ2-1; a possible D gene is TRBD2 (6 bases). V was cut by 3 bases and J by 1 base, with 13 bases left in between. This CDR3 contains 16 residues. Germline-derived CDR1 and CDR2 are MNHEY and SMNVEV (reference sequence). This CDR3 reads CASSLVGGPSYNEQFF. The DNA of the CDR3 is TGTGCCAGCAGTTTGGTCGGGGGTCCGTCCTACAATGAGCAGTTCTTC.

To note about this clone: One junction end does not reproduce the germline sequence, and a read error may be involved. V and J are TRBV7-7 and TRBJ2-7, with TRBD2 as a possible D gene (5 bases). Germline V gives CDR1 SSHAT, CDR2 FNYEAQ (reference sequence). The CDR3 runs to 13 residues. The CDR3 nucleotides read TGTGCTAGCAGCAAGACTACTTCCTACGAGCAGTACTTC. This sequence encodes CASSKTTSYEQYF.